The subject of this entry is one T cell receptor beta chain. Its antigen is not yet known. Per-nucleotide qualities are absent, and no much larger clonotype sits a single base away. Reading the label with the study, this specimen's time point is: baseline before first vaccination. Vaccinee samples were obtained from the UK trials COV001 and COV002, which included a single-blind randomized controlled phase 2/3 trial of AZD1222 (ChAdOx1 nCoV-19) in healthy adults. Trial participant PBMC samples were collected at day 0 and day 28 after the second dose for TCRbeta chain sequencing. The sample is drawn from a study of T cell responses to AZD1222 COVID-19 vaccine listed by TCRdb under 2021. Broadly, across the study: AZD1222 recipients given second doses at about 4 weeks or at about 12 weeks were pooled, since spike-specific TCR depth and breadth were not found to differ between the two schedules. A total of about 230 trial participants underwent TCR sequencing, of whom around 200 received two doses of AZD1222 and 26 received two doses of the MenACWY control vaccine. Trial participants were enrolled by age into 18-55, 56-69 and 70-plus year subgroups, with around 140, 26 and 57 TCR-sequenced participants respectively.

The CDR3 regions of human TCRbeta chains were subjected to immunosequencing. Turning to the authors' computational methods: TCRs in the repertoires were compared against a reference library of SARS-CoV-2-specific TCRs that had been generated with the MIRA antigen-specificity platform. Breadth was defined as the fraction of unique TCRs that were SARS-CoV-2-associated, and depth was defined as the fraction of total T cells that were SARS-CoV-2-associated. Using the MIRA data, each spike-specific TCR was mapped to the spike region that the TCR reacts to and placed in a CD4 or CD8 class. Log10-transformed breadth and depth values were compared by one-way ANOVA with Sidak's multiple comparisons tests. The table was pulled from immuneACCESS by TCRdb, which kept in-frame rearrangements only. Such tables lose some clones; where checked, under half of the loss comes from unresolved V genes, and the rest has no known cause. Clone size and the V and J calls come from that table; the DNA yielded D and trimming. The sample yields about 60,000 clones; 84% were counted once. The top ten clonotypes cover 7.3% of the sample.

CDR1 and CDR2, per the germline V gene, are SGHTA and FQGNSA. V is reduced by 1 base and J by 0 bases, leaving a spacing of 15 bases between them. From the cysteine up to the phenylalanine, the CDR3 has a length of 17 residues. Only the CDR3 DNA is retained, 51 bases long and in frame from the first base. What the study reported, not specific to this receptor: The 56-69-year group was small, and its depth increase did not reach significance, likely because of low power. No day 14 peak-response samples were available, so repertoires were characterized only after the peak T cell response. Only five to seven AZD1222 recipients were SARS-CoV-2 seropositive at baseline, limiting conclusions about previously exposed vaccinees. CD4 TCRs associated with the vaccine covered the entire spike protein, and the dominant responses were in regions 160-218 and 743-854. A significant rise in spike-specific TCR breadth and depth was observed after two AZD1222 doses relative to day 0 and relative to MenACWY recipients. Reportedly, almost half of the unique spike-specific TCRs recognized epitopes lying outside the regions that are mutated in the B.1.351 and B.1.1.7 variants. Participants were mostly white British and included more females than males, and it was suggested by the authors that clonal diversity may have been underestimated.

The rearrangement combines TRBV7-2 with TRBJ1-2; perhaps TRBD1 is the D gene, with 6 bases matching. The receptor comes from an adult in good health. Source: peripheral blood, taken on day 0 of AZD1222 vaccination. The nucleotides read TGTGCCAGCAGCTTAGTTCGGGGGGCTAAAGCTAACTATGGCTACACCTTC. This gives the protein CASSLVRGAKANYGYTF.